In its sample, the clone carrying this TCR beta chain was seen a few times. The sample belongs to a study of blood T cell repertoires in COVID-19. Looking at the study overall: Acute-phase and convalescent COVID-19 samples originated in the United States, Italy and Spain. Nucleic acid was either cDNA or gDNA, and it came from T cells, B-cell-depleted T cells, or PBMCs.

Original processing notes: Amplified reference gene primers provided the basis for estimating nucleated cell counts. Profiled with immunoSEQ multiplex PCR; TCRdb holds only in-frame clones, not every one. Clone size and the V and J calls come from that table; the DNA yielded D and trimming. The sample holds about 97,000 clones, about 83% seen once. CDR3 length: 11 amino acids. Trimming took 1 base from V and 9 from J, leaving 4 bases between them. Germline-derived CDR1 and CDR2 are LGHDT and YNNKEL (reference sequence). The chain has TRBV3-1 (or the pseudogene TRBV3-2) and TRBJ1-5; D unclear. Sample: peripheral blood. This TCR derives from a human donor in a cohort sampled during active COVID-19. CDR3 loop: CASSQGGPQHF. Here the CDR3 DNA reads TGTGCCAGCAGCCAAGGAGGGCCCCAGCATTTT.